The 10 T cell receptor beta chains presented below share a single source sample, sequenced in a study of blood T cells in healthy people across ages. With a J-beta primer mix and a sample-barcoded 5' primer, a second PCR ran roughly 6 to 11 cycles. TCRdb re-called the 5' RACE reads with MiXCR, one entry per CDR3 protein. The profile covers 800,000 to 950,000 distinct CDR3 sequences, with roughly 28% appearing a single time and roughly 10% taken by the ten largest. These data also featured in a second study, about T cells of mothers and their children.

Sequencing was performed on blood. The receptors originated from a woman aged 40 to 50 in good health.

This clonotype has at least ten counts. This sequence joins TRBV9 and TRBJ2-7; D is uncertain. V was clipped by 0 bases and J by 1 base, with 8 bases between them. This CDR3 is 14 amino acids long. Germline lookup yields CDR1 SGDLS and CDR2 YYNGEE. The CDR3 loop reads CASSVEDESYEQYF. CDR3 nucleotide sequence: TGTGCCAGCAGCGTAGAGGATGAGTCCTACGAGCAGTACTTC.

This clonotype was counted a few times. The rearrangement links TRBV5-1 to TRBJ1-3; perhaps TRBD1 as D (5 bases). The CDR3 contains 16 residues. With 2 bases removed from V and 0 bases from J, the gap between germline ends came to 12 bases. Germline CDR1 and CDR2: SGHRS and YFSETQ. CDR3 nucleotides: TGCGCCAGCAGCTTAGAGGGACCCAGCTCTGGAAACACCATATATTTT. This encodes CASSLEGPSSGNTIYF.

This clonotype came up many times. This chain uses TRBV4-3 with TRBJ2-3, with 10 bases lining up with TRBD2. V trimming: 4 bases; J trimming: 3 bases; junction bases outside the gene matches: 7. Germline values: CDR1 LGHNA, CDR2 YSLEER. The CDR3 runs 16 residues. The CDR3 DNA reads as TGCGCCAGCAGCCTTGTAGCGGGGGGCTCTACAGATACGCAGTATTTT. This encodes CASSLVAGGSTDTQYF.

The chain joins TRBV11-2 to TRBJ2-3, with 14 bases identical to TRBD2. V gave up 3 bases and J gave up 8 bases; unmatched junction bases: 4. There are 15 residues in the CDR3. CDR1 is SGHAT and CDR2 is FQNNGV in the germline V gene. The CDR3 region has the DNA TGTGCCAGCAGCTTGACTAGCGGGGGGGGTAGTACGCAGTATTTT. It encodes CASSLTSGGGSTQYF.

In its sample, this clonotype was seen a few times. The chain recombines TRBV7-8 with TRBJ2-1; 11 bases are shared with TRBD1. The CDR3 has 15 amino acids. Germline V gene sequence: CDR1 SGHVS, CDR2 FQNEAQ. V was pared by 3 bases and J by 8 bases, with 6 bases of the junction left unmatched. The CDR3 bases are TGTGCCAGCAGCTTTGGGACAGGGGGAGTGGATGAGCAGTTCTTC. Protein product: CASSFGTGGVDEQFF.

This clonotype has at least ten counts. This chain uses TRBV7-3 with TRBJ2-1, with D perhaps matching TRBD1 (6 bases). Germline V gene lookup returns CDR1 SGHTA and CDR2 FQGTGA. V lost 6 bases and J 7 bases, leaving 19 bases between the germline ends. CDR3 length: 15 residues. CDR3 sequence: CASRLTGQGWNEQFF. The DNA for the CDR3 is TGTGCCAGCAGACTAACGGGGCAGGGGTGGAATGAGCAGTTCTTC. Combining the CDR3 with reference TRBV7-3 and TRBJ2-1 gives the whole variable domain GAGVSQTPSNKVTEKGKYVELRCDPISGHTALYWYRQSLGQGPEFLIYFQGTGAADDSGLPNDRFFAVRPEGSVSTLKIQRTERGDSAVYLCASRLTGQGWNEQFFGPGTRLTVL.

V is TRBV28 and J is TRBJ1-1; unclear D gene. V lost 11 bases to trimming and J lost 0 bases, with 16 bases between them. Germline lookup yields CDR1 MDHEN and CDR2 SYDVKM. The CDR3 has 14 amino acids. Here the CDR3 DNA reads TGTGCCGGTCATGCGGTAGAGATGAACACTGAAGCTTTCTTT. Translation: CAGHAVEMNTEAFF.

This clonotype was detected ten times or more. The rearrangement joins TRBV12-3 or TRBV12-4 to TRBJ2-1; D not certain. Trimming pared 5 bases from V and 2 bases from J, leaving 16 bases between. CDR3 size: 16 residues. Here the CDR3 reads CASSPSQANPYNEQFF. The CDR3 bases are TGTGCCAGCAGTCCCAGTCAGGCAAACCCCTACAATGAGCAGTTCTTC.

The sample holds a few counts of this clonotype. The V and J genes are TRBV6-5 and TRBJ2-1; 9 nucleotides line up with TRBD2. Trimming cost V 8 bases and J 4 bases; bases outside gene matches: 9. The V gene's germline CDR1 is MNHEY and CDR2 SVGAGI. The length of the CDR3 is 15 residues. The CDR3 DNA is TGTGCCAGCGGGGCTGATAGCGGGGGTTACAATGAGCAGTTCTTC. Its translation is CASGADSGGYNEQFF.

This clonotype was observed many times. This chain links TRBV7-9 with TRBJ1-2; no firm D call. The CDR3 sequence is 13 residues long. Trimming took off 2 bases at V and 8 bases at J, with 12 bases between the two ends. CDR1 and CDR2 (germline): SEHNR, FQNEAQ (reference sequence). CDR3 sequence reads: CASSLLGGGGYTF. The CDR3 DNA reads TGTGCCAGCAGCTTACTGGGCGGCGGGGGCTACACCTTC.